These 10 T cell receptor beta chains were all obtained from the same sample, sequenced in a study of siplizumab effects on memory and regulatory T cells. The data were produced by immunoSEQ multiplex PCR, yet TCRdb's version contains in-frame clones alone and is incomplete. Here the sample spans 90,000 to 140,000 clones, more than 85% being singletons. The sample was CD4+ T cells sorted from blood. These receptors all come from a human donor in good health.

This clone was counted between two and nine times. Other DNA sequences in this sample translate to the same CDR3. J is TRBJ1-1 and V is TRBV30; D call uncertain. The CDR3 totals 11 residues. The V end was cut by 1 base, the J end by 3 bases, with 3 bases between. The germline V gene encodes CDR1 GTSNPN and CDR2 SVGIG (reference sequence). In nucleotides, the CDR3 is TGTGCCTGGAGTGGGGACACTGAAGCTTTCTTT. It specifies CAWSGDTEAFF.

The chain couples TRBV6-6 to TRBJ1-2; 7 nucleotides align to TRBD1. The CDR3 has 14 amino acids. Germline trimming cut 6 bases from V and 1 base from J; bases unmatched to any gene: 5. Looked up from germline, CDR1 is MNHNY and CDR2 is SVGAGI (reference sequence). Here the CDR3 reads CASRSGQNNYGYTF. The CDR3 DNA is TGTGCCAGCAGGTCGGGACAGAATAACTATGGCTACACCTTC.

The rearrangement uses TRBV11-2 and TRBJ2-7; 7 bases are a match to TRBD1. The CDR3 contains 13 residues. Trimming at V came to 6 bases and at J to 5 bases, leaving 7 bases not matched to a gene. CDR1 is SGHAT and CDR2 is FQNNGV in the germline V gene. CDR3 sequence: CASRKGQRHEQYF. CDR3 sequence (DNA): TGTGCCAGCAGGAAGGGACAGAGGCACGAGCAGTACTTC.

This clone has only one observation. This chain connects TRBV4-1 to TRBJ1-4; 7 positions agree with TRBD1. The CDR3 is 16 residues long. V lost 0 bases to trimming and J lost 7 bases; unmatched junction nucleotides: 8. Looked up from germline, CDR1 is MGHRA and CDR2 is YSYEKL. The CDR3 DNA reads TGCGCCAGCAGCCAAGAGGTAACAGGGGTTTCTGAAAAACTGTTTTTT. Its protein product is CASSQEVTGVSEKLFF.

The genes are TRBV29-1 and TRBJ1-4; D remains ambiguous. The V gene lost 3 bases and the J gene lost 5 bases, with 4 bases spanning the gap. Germline V gene sequence: CDR1 SQVTM, CDR2 ANQGSEA. The CDR3 totals 11 residues. CDR3 loop: CSVDENEKLFF. CDR3 DNA sequence: TGCAGCGTTGATGAGAATGAAAAACTGTTTTTT.

V usage is TRBV6-1 and J usage is TRBJ1-1, with 12 positions matching TRBD1. Germline lookup yields CDR1 MNHNS and CDR2 SASEGT. The CDR3 loop spans 13 amino acids. V dropped 8 bases and J dropped 4; count of bases not matched to a gene: 2. This chain's CDR3 is CASGDRGRTEAFF. For the CDR3, the DNA is TGTGCCAGCGGGGACAGGGGGCGCACTGAAGCTTTCTTT.

The chain is built from TRBV10-3 and TRBJ2-3, with D tentatively TRBD1 (5 bases). With 3 bases removed from V and 1 base from J, the gap between germline ends came to 11 bases. The CDR3 totals 15 residues. The germline V gene encodes CDR1 ENHRY and CDR2 SYGVKD. CDR3 in amino acids: CAISDWGAGTDTQYF. CDR3 DNA: TGTGCCATCAGTGATTGGGGCGCGGGCACAGATACGCAGTATTTT.

The V gene is TRBV5-4, the J gene TRBJ2-7, with 7 bases that match TRBD2. This CDR3 has 15 amino acids. After removal of 0 bases from V and 0 bases from J, the junction contained 3 bases not matched to a gene. Germline V gives CDR1 SGHNT, CDR2 YYREEE (reference sequence). This CDR3 is CASSLGGGASYEQYF. CDR3 nucleotide sequence: TGTGCCAGCAGCTTGGGGGGAGGGGCCTCCTACGAGCAGTACTTC.

The chain is built from TRBV5-6 and TRBJ1-1; D not certain. The CDR3 has 14 residues. Trimming left V 0 bases short and J 1 base short, with 7 bases between. Looked up from germline, CDR1 is SGHDT and CDR2 is YYEEEE. The DNA of the CDR3 is TGTGCCAGCAGCTTGGAGGGCGGGAACACTGAAGCTTTCTTT. Translating gives CASSLEGGNTEAFF.

The chain links TRBV4-2 to TRBJ1-6; D ambiguous. The V end lost 4 bases, the J end lost 1 base, and 11 bases lay between the germline ends. Germline-derived CDR1 and CDR2 are LGHNA and YNFKEQ. The CDR3 runs 16 residues. The CDR3 DNA reads TGTGCCAGCAGCCCGGAGGTAGGGTCCTATAATTCACCCCTCCACTTT. Its protein is CASSPEVGSYNSPLHF.